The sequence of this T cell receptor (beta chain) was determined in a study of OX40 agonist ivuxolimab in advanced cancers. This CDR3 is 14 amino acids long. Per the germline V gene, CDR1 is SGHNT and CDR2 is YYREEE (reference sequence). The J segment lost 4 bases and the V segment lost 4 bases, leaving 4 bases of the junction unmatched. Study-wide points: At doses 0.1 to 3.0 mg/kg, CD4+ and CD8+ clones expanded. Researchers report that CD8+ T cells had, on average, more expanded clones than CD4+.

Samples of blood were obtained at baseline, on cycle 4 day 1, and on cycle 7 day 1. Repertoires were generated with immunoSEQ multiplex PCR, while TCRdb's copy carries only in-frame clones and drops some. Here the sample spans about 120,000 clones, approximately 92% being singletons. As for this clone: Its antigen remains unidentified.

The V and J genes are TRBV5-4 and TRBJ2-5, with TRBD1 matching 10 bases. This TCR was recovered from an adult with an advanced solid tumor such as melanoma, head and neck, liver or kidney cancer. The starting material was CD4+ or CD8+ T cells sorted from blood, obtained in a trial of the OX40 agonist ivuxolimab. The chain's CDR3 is CASSRQGAGETQYF. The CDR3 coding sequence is TGTGCCAGCAGCCGACAGGGGGCGGGAGAGACCCAGTACTTC.